Many counts were recorded for the clone carrying this T cell receptor (beta chain). Its antigen is unknown. The trim removed 1 base at V and 2 bases at J, leaving 1 base unmatched. Looked up from germline, CDR1 is LGHDT and CDR2 is YNNKEL (reference sequence). CDR3 size: 15 residues. This sample was taken from a study of human T cells and chemical hapten exposure. Study summary: Variability of per-sample TCR yields stemmed mainly from small differences in pooled library volume. The study, taken as a whole, reports: TCRs above 1 in 1000 frequency stayed constant with DPC sensitization.

The study extracted total RNA from unfractionated whole blood. What the library attached to individual cDNA molecules were unique molecular identifiers. In the original processing: Samples held a median of around 100,000 TCRs, range roughly 23,224–700,000. Each CDR3 protein is one row after TCRdb ran MiXCR on the 5' RACE reads. The V and J calls here are based on TCRdb, not the publication. This sample has more than 140,000 distinct CDR3 sequences, with about 4.3% found just once. This receptor was obtained from a female donor in good health. V gene TRBV3-1 combines with J gene TRBJ2-1; 8 bases are shared with TRBD2. The CDR3 protein is CASSQAGGPYNEQFF. The CDR3, as DNA: TGTGCCAGCAGCCAAGCGGGGGGGCCCTACAATGAGCAGTTCTTC.